Included here is one T cell receptor beta chain sequence, with context. Its recognized antigen is unknown. No base-level quality is on record; no much larger clone is a single base apart. The record originates from a study of T cell responses to AZD1222 COVID-19 vaccine (dated by TCRdb to 2020 to 2022). With respect to the entire study: Because spike-specific TCR depth and breadth did not differ between the two schedules, AZD1222 recipients who got a second dose at roughly 4 weeks were pooled with those who got a second dose at roughly 12 weeks. A total of around 240 trial participants underwent TCR sequencing, of whom around 200 received two doses of AZD1222 and some 25 received two doses of the MenACWY control vaccine. Enrollment into the trials was organized by age into subgroups of 18-55, 56-69 and 70-plus years, and those subgroups contained about 160, 30 and 59 TCR-sequenced participants, respectively. What the work shows at the level of the full study, not this receptor alone: Reportedly, close to half of the unique spike-specific TCRs recognized epitopes lying outside the regions that are mutated in the B.1.351 and B.1.1.7 variants. Conclusions about previously exposed vaccinees are limited because only five to seven AZD1222 recipients were SARS-CoV-2 seropositive at baseline. Participants were mostly white British, with more females than males. The authors suggested clonal diversity may have been underestimated. The whole spike protein was spanned by vaccine-associated CD4 TCRs, and dominant responses were seen in regions 160-218 and 743-854. Spike-specific TCR breadth and depth rose significantly after two AZD1222 doses compared with day 0 and with MenACWY recipients. In the small 56-69-year group, the increase in depth fell short of significance, most likely because of low power. Because no day 14 peak-response samples were available, the repertoires could be characterized only after the peak T cell response.

Cut back by 0 bases and 16 bases, the V and J ends lie 13 bases apart. The CDR3 spans 13 residues, from the cysteine through the phenylalanine. Solely the CDR3 DNA is kept, with 39 bases framed from the first base. Looking up the germline V gene yields CDR1 SGHVS and CDR2 FNYEAQ. In the paper's terms, the time point label means: baseline before first vaccination. Samples from vaccinated people were obtained from the UK trials COV001 and COV002, which included a single-blind randomized controlled phase 2/3 trial of AZD1222 (ChAdOx1 nCoV-19) in healthy adults. Trial participant PBMC samples were collected at day 0 and day 28 after the second dose for TCRbeta chain sequencing. The CDR3 regions of human TCRbeta chains were analyzed by immunosequencing. Per the original workflow: Repertoire TCRs were matched against a reference library of SARS-CoV-2-specific TCRs generated with the MIRA antigen-specificity platform. Breadth was defined as the fraction of unique TCRs that were SARS-CoV-2-associated. Depth was defined as the fraction of total T cells that were SARS-CoV-2-associated. Each spike-specific TCR was assigned to its reactive spike region and to a CD4 or CD8 class using the MIRA data. Log10-transformed breadth and depth values were compared by one-way ANOVA with Sidak's multiple comparisons tests. TCRdb re-hosts the immuneACCESS table, in-frame sequences only. Its copies lack some clones; in the studies checked, an unresolved V gene accounts for under half of them, and the cause for the rest is not known. The DNA gave D and trimming, while V, J and clone size come from that table. For this sample there are around 170,000 clones; 90% appear just once. Of the sample, approximately 1.5% is held by the ten largest clones.

Sequenced here: peripheral blood, sampled on day 0 of AZD1222 vaccination. The V gene is TRBV7-6 and the J gene is TRBJ1-6, and possibly TRBD1, on 6 matching bases. The sequence was collected from an adult in good health. The CDR3 loop reads CASSLASAGQLHF. In nucleotide form, the sequence is TGTGCCAGCAGCTTAGCGTCGGCGGGACAACTCCACTTT.